This TCR beta chain appears in the sequencing data of a study of Tregs in tolerant kidney transplant recipients. This CDR3 is 15 amino acids long. With 5 bases removed from V and 4 bases from J, the gap between germline ends came to 17 bases. The germline V gene has CDR1 SGHAT and CDR2 FQNNGV. Generated by immunoSEQ multiplex PCR, the TCRdb table keeps only in-frame clones and is missing some. The sample has more than 90,000 clones; about 90% are singletons. Broader study findings: Biological reproducibility was not directly addressed in this study.

Unstimulated regulatory T cells (CD4+CD25+CD127-), CD4+CD25- non-regulatory cells, CD4 and CD8 cells were FACS-sorted from thawed PBMCs. This clone was detected only once. Its antigen is currently unknown. Sequencing was done on a sample of CD4+ T cells from blood. The gene calls are TRBV11-2 and TRBJ1-2; no reliable D call. The sequence was collected from a human donor in good health. DNA of the CDR3: TGTGCCAGCAGCACCGCAAGCAGCAGCACCTATGGCTACACCTTC. It yields the protein CASSTASSSTYGYTF.